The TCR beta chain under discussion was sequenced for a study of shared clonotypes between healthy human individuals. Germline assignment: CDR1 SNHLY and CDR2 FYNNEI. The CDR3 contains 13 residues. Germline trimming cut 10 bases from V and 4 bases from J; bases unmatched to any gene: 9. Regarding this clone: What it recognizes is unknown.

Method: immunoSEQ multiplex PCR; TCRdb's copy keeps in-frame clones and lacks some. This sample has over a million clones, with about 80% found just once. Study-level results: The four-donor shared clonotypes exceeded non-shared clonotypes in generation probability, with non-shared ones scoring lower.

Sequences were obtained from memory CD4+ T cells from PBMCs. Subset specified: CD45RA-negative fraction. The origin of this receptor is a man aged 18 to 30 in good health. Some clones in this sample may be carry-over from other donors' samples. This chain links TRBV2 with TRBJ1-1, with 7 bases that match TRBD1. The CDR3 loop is CAKQGPGGTEAFF. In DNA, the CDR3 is TGTGCCAAACAGGGGCCCGGCGGCACTGAAGCTTTCTTT.